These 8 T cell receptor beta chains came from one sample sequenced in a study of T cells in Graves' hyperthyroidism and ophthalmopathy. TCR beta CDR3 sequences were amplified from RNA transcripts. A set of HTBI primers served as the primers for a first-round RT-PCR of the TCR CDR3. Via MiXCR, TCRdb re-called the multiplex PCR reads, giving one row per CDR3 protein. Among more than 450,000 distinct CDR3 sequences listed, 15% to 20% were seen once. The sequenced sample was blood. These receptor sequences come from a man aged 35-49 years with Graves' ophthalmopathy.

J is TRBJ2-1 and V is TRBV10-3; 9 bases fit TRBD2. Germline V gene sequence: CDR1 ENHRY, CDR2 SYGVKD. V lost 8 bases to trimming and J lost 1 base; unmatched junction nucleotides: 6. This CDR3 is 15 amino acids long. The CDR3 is CAIAQTSGSYNEQFF. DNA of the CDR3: TGTGCCATCGCTCAAACTAGCGGGTCCTACAATGAGCAGTTCTTC.

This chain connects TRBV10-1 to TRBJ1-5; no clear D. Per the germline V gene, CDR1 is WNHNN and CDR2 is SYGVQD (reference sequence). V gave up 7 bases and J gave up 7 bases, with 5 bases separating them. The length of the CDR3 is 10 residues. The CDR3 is CASNAQPQHF. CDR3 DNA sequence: TGCGCCAGCAACGCCCAGCCCCAGCATTTT.

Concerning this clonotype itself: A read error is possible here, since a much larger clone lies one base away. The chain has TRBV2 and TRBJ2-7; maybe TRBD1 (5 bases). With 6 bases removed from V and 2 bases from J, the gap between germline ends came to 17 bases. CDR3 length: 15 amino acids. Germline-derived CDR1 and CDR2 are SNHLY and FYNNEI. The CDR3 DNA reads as TGTGCCAGCAGACTCGACAGTTTCAGCCCCTACGAGCAGTACTTC. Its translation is CASRLDSFSPYEQYF.

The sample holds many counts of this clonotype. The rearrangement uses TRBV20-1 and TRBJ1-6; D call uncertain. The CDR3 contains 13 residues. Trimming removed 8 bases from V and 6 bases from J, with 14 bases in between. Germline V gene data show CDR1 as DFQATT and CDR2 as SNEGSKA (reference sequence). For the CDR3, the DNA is TGCAGTCTACACCTTGGGATTAATTCACCCCTCCACTTT. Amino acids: CSLHLGINSPLHF.

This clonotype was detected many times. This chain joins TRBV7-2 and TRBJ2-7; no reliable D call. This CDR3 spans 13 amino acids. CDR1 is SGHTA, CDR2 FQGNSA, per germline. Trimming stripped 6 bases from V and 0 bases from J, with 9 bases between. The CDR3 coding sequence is TGTGCCAGCAGTTTGTCGCCCTCCTACGAGCAGTACTTC. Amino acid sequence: CASSLSPSYEQYF.

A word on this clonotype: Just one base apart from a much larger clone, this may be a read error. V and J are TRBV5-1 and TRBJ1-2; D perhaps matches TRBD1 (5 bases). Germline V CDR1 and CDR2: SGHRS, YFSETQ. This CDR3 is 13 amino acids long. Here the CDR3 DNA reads TGCGCCAGCAGCCCGGACGGGGCCTATGGCTACGCCTTC. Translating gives CASSPDGAYGYAF.

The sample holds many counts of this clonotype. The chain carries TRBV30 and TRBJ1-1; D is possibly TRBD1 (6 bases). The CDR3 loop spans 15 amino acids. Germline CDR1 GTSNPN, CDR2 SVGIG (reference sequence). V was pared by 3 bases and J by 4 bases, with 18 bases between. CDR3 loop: CAWRKRGGRGTEAFF. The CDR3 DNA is TGTGCCTGGAGGAAAAGAGGGGGTAGGGGCACTGAAGCTTTCTTT.

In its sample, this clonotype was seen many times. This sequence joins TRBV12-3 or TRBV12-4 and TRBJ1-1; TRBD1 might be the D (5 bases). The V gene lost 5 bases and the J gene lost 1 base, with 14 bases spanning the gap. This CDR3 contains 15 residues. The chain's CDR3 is CASSIPGRRNTEAFF. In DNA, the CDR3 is TGTGCCAGCAGTATTCCGGGACGGAGGAACACTGAAGCTTTCTTT.